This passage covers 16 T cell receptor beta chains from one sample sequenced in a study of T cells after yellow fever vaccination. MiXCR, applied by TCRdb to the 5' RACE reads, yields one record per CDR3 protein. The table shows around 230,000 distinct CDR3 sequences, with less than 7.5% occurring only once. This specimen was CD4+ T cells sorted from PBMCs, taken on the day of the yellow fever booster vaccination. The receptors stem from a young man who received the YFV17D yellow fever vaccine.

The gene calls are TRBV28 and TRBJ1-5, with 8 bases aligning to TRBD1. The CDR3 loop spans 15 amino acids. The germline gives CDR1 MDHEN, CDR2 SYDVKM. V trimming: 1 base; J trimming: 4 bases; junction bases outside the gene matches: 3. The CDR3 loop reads CASSLSRTGNQPQHF. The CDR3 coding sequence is TGTGCCAGCAGTTTATCGAGGACAGGGAATCAGCCCCAGCATTTT.

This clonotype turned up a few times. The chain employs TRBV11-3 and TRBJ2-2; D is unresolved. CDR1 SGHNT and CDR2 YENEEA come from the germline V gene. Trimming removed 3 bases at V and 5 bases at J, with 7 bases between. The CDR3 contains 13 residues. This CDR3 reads CASSFHYTGELFF. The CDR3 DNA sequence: TGTGCCAGCAGCTTCCATTATACCGGGGAGCTGTTTTTT.

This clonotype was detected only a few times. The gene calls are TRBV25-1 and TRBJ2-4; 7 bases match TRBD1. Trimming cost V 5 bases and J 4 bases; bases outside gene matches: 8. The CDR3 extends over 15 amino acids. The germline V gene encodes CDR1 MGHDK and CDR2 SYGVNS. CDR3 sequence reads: CASSPDTGVKNIQYF. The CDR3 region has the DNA TGTGCCAGCAGTCCTGACACAGGGGTAAAAAACATTCAGTACTTC.

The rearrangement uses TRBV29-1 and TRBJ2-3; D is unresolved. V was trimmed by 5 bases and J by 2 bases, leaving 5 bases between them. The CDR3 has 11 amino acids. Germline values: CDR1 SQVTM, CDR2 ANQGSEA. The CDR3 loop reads CSVRNTDTQYF. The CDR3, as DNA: TGCAGCGTTCGCAACACAGATACGCAGTATTTT.

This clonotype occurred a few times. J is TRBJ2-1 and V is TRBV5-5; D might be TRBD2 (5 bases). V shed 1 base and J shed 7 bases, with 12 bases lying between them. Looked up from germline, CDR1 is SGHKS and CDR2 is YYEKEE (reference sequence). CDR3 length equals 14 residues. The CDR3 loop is CASSLNAGENEQFF. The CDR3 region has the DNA TGTGCCAGCAGCTTGAATGCCGGGGAAAATGAGCAGTTCTTC.

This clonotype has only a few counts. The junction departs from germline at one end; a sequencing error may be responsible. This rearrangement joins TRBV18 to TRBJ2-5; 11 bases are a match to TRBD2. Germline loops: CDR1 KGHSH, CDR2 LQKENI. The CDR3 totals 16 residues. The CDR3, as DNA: TGTGCCAGCTCAACACCGACTAGCGGGACGATGAAGACCCAGTACTTC. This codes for CASSTPTSGTMKTQYF.

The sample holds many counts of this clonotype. CDR3 nucleotide sequence: TGTGCCAGCTCACCAGGGCAAACCGCCTACGAGCAGTACTTC. Amino acids: CASSPGQTAYEQYF. The J gene is TRBJ2-7, the V gene TRBV18; D remains ambiguous. CDR1 is KGHSH and CDR2 is LQKENI in the germline V gene. Trimming removed 2 bases from V and 2 bases from J, with 10 bases in between. The CDR3 length is 14 residues.

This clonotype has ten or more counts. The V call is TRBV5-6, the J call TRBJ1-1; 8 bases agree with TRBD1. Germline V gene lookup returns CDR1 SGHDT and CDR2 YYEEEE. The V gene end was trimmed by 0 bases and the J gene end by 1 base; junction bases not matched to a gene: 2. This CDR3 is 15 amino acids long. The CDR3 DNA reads TGTGCCAGCAGCTTGGGACAGGGGAGGAACACTGAAGCTTTCTTT. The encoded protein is CASSLGQGRNTEAFF.

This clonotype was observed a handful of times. This CDR3 reads CASGTSQTGELFF. CDR3 nucleotides: TGTGCCAGCGGGACTAGTCAGACCGGGGAGCTGTTTTTT. J is TRBJ2-2 and V is TRBV18; 8 bases align to TRBD2. Germline values: CDR1 KGHSH, CDR2 LQKENI. The CDR3 spans 13 residues. The V segment lost 8 bases and the J segment 5 bases; nucleotides outside the gene matches: 4. The full variable domain, in which reference TRBV18 and TRBJ2-2 provide the parts outside the CDR3, is NAGVMQNPRHLVRRRGQEARLRCSPMKGHSHVYWYRQLPEEGLKFMVYLQKENIIDESGMPKERFSAEFPKEGPSILRIQQVVRGDSAAYFCASGTSQTGELFFGEGSRLTVL.

The CDR3, as DNA: TGTGCCAGCAGTTTACAGACCCGTACCGGGGAGCTGTTTTTT. This sequence encodes CASSLQTRTGELFF. The chain employs TRBV27 and TRBJ2-2; D is uncertain. Trimming took 2 bases from V and 5 from J, leaving 9 bases between them. In germline, CDR1 is MNHEY, CDR2 SMNVEV (reference sequence). The CDR3 spans 14 residues.

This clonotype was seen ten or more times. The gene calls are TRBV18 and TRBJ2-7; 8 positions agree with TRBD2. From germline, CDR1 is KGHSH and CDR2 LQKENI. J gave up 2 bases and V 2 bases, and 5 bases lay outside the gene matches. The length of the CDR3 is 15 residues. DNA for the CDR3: TGTGCCAGCTCACCAGGACTAGCCGACGCCTACGAGCAGTACTTC. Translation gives CASSPGLADAYEQYF.

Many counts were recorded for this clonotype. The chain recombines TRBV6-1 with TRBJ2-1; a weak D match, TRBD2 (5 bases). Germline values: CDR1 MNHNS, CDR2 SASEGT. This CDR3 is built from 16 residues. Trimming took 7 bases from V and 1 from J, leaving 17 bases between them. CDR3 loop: CASIGEGLKSYNEQFF. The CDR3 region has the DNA TGTGCCAGCATTGGTGAAGGACTTAAATCCTACAATGAGCAGTTCTTC.

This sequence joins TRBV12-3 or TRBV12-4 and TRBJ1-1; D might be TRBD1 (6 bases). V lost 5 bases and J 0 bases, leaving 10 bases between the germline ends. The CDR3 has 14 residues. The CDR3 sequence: CASSPGAVNTEAFF. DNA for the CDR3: TGTGCCAGCAGTCCAGGGGCCGTGAACACTGAAGCTTTCTTT.

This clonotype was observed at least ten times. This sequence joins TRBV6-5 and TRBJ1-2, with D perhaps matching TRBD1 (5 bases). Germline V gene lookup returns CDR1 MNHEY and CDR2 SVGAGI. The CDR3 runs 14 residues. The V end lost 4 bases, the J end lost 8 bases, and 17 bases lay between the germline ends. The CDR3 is CASSSPGPRRGYTF. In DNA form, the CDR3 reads TGTGCCAGCAGTTCCCCGGGACCCCGGCGGGGCTACACCTTC.

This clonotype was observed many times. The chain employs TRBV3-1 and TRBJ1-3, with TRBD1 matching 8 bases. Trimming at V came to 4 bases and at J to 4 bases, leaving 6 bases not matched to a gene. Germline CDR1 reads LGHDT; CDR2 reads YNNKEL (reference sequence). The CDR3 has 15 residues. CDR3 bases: TGTGCCAGCAGCCCGGCAGGGGGCTTGGGAAACACCATATATTTT. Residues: CASSPAGGLGNTIYF.

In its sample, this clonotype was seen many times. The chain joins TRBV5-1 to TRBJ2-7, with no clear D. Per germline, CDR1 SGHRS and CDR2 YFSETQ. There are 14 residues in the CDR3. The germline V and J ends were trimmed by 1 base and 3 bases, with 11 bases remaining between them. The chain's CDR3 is CASSLYGSHYEQYF. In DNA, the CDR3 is TGCGCCAGCAGCTTGTACGGCTCTCACTACGAGCAGTACTTC.